The 17 T cell receptor beta chains below come from one sample, sequenced in a study of T cell changes during pregnancy in multiple sclerosis. The assay was immunoSEQ multiplex PCR, and TCRdb's table has in-frame clones only and misses some. The sample carries about 49,000 clones, 80% to 95% recorded once. The input for sequencing was peripheral blood, taken after pregnancy. The receptors shown here come from a female donor with multiple sclerosis, enrolled in a pregnancy study.

V is TRBV12-5 and J is TRBJ1-2, with 8 bases lining up with TRBD1. Germline values: CDR1 LGHNT, CDR2 FRNRAP. This CDR3 comprises 18 residues. V shed 0 bases and J 0 bases; nucleotides not matched to a gene: 9. CDR3 in DNA: TGTGCTAGTGGTTTGGTAGGGACAGGTGGGCCCTCTAACTATGGCTACACCTTC. Residues: CASGLVGTGGPSNYGYTF.

The chain employs TRBV6-6 and TRBJ2-7; tentative D call: TRBD1 (6 bases). Between the trimmed V and J ends, which lost 4 bases and 6 bases, there was a span of 10 bases. The length of the CDR3 is 12 residues. Germline V gene lookup returns CDR1 MNHNY and CDR2 SVGAGI (reference sequence). CDR3 DNA: TGTGCCAGCAGTTTCGACAGGCGCGAGCAGTACTTC. Translated: CASSFDRREQYF.

This chain connects TRBV5-5 to TRBJ2-5, with 7 bases lining up with TRBD2. Germline V gene data show CDR1 as SGHKS and CDR2 as YYEKEE (reference sequence). The ends lost 4 bases at V and 2 bases at J; junction bases unmatched: 5. This CDR3 comprises 14 residues. The CDR3, as DNA: TGTGCCAGCAGCCCGTGGGGAGGGCAAGAGACCCAGTACTTC. It translates to CASSPWGGQETQYF.

This rearrangement joins TRBV6-5 to TRBJ1-3; perhaps TRBD1 as D (5 bases). Germline V gives CDR1 MNHEY, CDR2 SVGAGI. This CDR3 spans 13 amino acids. Between the trimmed V and J ends, which lost 7 bases and 9 bases, there was a span of 16 bases. CDR3 DNA: TGTGCCAGCACCAACCAAGCAGGGTCCACCATATATTTT. Its protein product is CASTNQAGSTIYF.

V is TRBV2 and J is TRBJ2-6; 11 bases match TRBD1. This CDR3 has 18 amino acids. Looked up from germline, CDR1 is SNHLY and CDR2 is FYNNEI. Trimming at V came to 6 bases and at J to 2 bases, leaving 9 bases not matched to a gene. As DNA, the CDR3 is TGTGCCAGCAGACATCCGGGACAGGGGGATACTGGGGCCAACGTCCTGACTTTC. It is translated as CASRHPGQGDTGANVLTF.

The chain couples TRBV6-5 to TRBJ2-2; TRBD2 aligns across 12 bases. CDR1 is MNHEY and CDR2 is SVGAGI in the germline V gene. This CDR3 has 14 residues. The J segment lost 6 bases and the V segment lost 5 bases, leaving 1 base of the junction unmatched. The DNA of the CDR3 is TGTGCCAGCAGTCGGACTAGCGGGGCCGGGGAGCTGTTTTTT. Protein product: CASSRTSGAGELFF.

The chain couples TRBV4-1 to TRBJ2-2, with D possibly matching TRBD1 (5 bases). The V end was cut by 5 bases, the J end by 6 bases, with 7 bases between. Germline CDR1 is MGHRA and CDR2 is YSYEKL. The CDR3 sequence is 12 residues long. The CDR3 nucleotides read TGCGCCAGCAGCTTCAGGGCCGGGGAGCTGTTTTTT. This codes for CASSFRAGELFF.

This CDR3 is CASSALYEQFF. DNA of the CDR3: TGTGCCAGTAGTGCGCTCTATGAGCAGTTCTTC. The chain combines TRBV19 with TRBJ2-1; D gene uncertain. The CDR3 loop spans 11 amino acids. Trimming took off 5 bases at V and 8 bases at J, with 7 bases between the two ends. Germline CDR1 is LNHDA and CDR2 is SQIVND (reference sequence).

This clone was seen once. J is TRBJ1-2 and V is TRBV21-1; the table's D gene call, TRBD1, was not cross checked with the DNA. TRBV21-1 is a recognized pseudogene. This CDR3 region has 14 residues. The CDR3, as DNA: TGTGCCAGCAGCATGCCAGGCAGCAACTATGGCTACACCTTC. Its translation is CASSMPGSNYGYTF.

The chain has TRBV9 and TRBJ2-3; the D gene is possibly TRBD2 (5 bases). Germline CDR1 reads SGDLS; CDR2 reads YYNGEE. The length of the CDR3 is 14 residues. Trimming removed 0 bases at V and 5 bases at J, with 10 bases between. The CDR3 DNA reads as TGTGCCAGCAGCGTAGAACTAGTCCGAGATACGCAGTATTTT. This sequence encodes CASSVELVRDTQYF.

The chain is built from TRBV5-6 and TRBJ1-1; TRBD1 matches at 9 bases. CDR1 SGHDT and CDR2 YYEEEE come from the germline V gene. Germline trimming cut 1 base from V and 5 bases from J; bases unmatched to any gene: 12. The CDR3 extends over 17 amino acids. The CDR3 loop is CASSLSLYRGRGTEAFF. CDR3 DNA sequence: TGTGCCAGCAGCTTGTCGTTGTACAGGGGGCGAGGAACTGAAGCTTTCTTT.

This chain joins TRBV15 and TRBJ2-2; the match to TRBD1 covers 8 bases. V gave up 4 bases and J gave up 4 bases; unmatched junction bases: 8. Germline CDR1 is LNHNV and CDR2 is YYDKDF (reference sequence). This CDR3 contains 16 residues. This CDR3 reads CATSTRRTGPTGELFF. In DNA, the CDR3 is TGTGCCACCAGCACCCGAAGGACAGGGCCCACCGGGGAGCTGTTTTTT.

The chain recombines TRBV7-2 with TRBJ2-5; D not certain. The germline CDR1 and CDR2 sequences are SGHTA and FQGNSA. Trimming removed 6 bases from V and 0 bases from J, with 5 bases in between. This CDR3 is 12 amino acids long. CDR3 coding DNA: TGTGCCAGCAGTTCTTACCAAGAGACCCAGTACTTC. As protein: CASSSYQETQYF.

J is TRBJ2-1 and V is TRBV4-3; D not certain. The length of the CDR3 is 16 residues. Germline V lookup: CDR1 LGHNA, CDR2 YSLEER. Trimming removed 0 bases from V and 1 base from J, with 10 bases in between. The CDR3 region has the DNA TGCGCCAGCAGCCAAGATCTTGAGGCTTCCTACAATGAGCAGTTCTTC. Translated, it gives CASSQDLEASYNEQFF.

CDR3 residues: CAVRDSLNEKLFF. The CDR3 DNA reads TGTGCCGTACGGGACAGCCTTAATGAAAAACTGTTTTTT. The chain combines TRBV10-3 with TRBJ1-4; TRBD1 matches 7 bases. Per germline, CDR1 ENHRY and CDR2 SYGVKD. J gave up 4 bases and V 11 bases, and 7 bases lay outside the gene matches. CDR3 length: 13 amino acids.

This clone showed up just once. The CDR3 is CAISETGGETQYF. The DNA of the CDR3 is TGTGCCATCAGTGAAACAGGGGGAGAGACCCAGTACTTC. The V gene is TRBV10-3, the J gene TRBJ2-5; 8 bases agree with TRBD1. Germline V gene data show CDR1 as ENHRY and CDR2 as SYGVKD. The CDR3 contains 13 residues. V lost 3 bases and J lost 4; bases outside the gene matches: 1.

This clone appeared once. J is TRBJ1-3 and V is TRBV9; D call uncertain. The V end lost 7 bases, the J end lost 0 bases, and 14 bases lay between the germline ends. The germline gives CDR1 SGDLS, CDR2 YYNGEE. The CDR3 has 15 residues. Here the CDR3 reads CASRGEGFSGNTIYF. CDR3 DNA: TGTGCCAGCCGCGGGGAGGGATTCTCTGGAAACACCATATATTTT.